What follows are 27 T cell receptor beta chains derived from one specimen sequenced in a study of naive and memory T cell subsets. Amplification of ligated cDNA took four PCR rounds with SP2 and nested alpha and beta constant primers. MiXCR, applied by TCRdb to the 5' RACE reads, yields one record per CDR3 protein. The data hold tens of thousands of distinct CDR3 sequences, with under 10% observed a single time. TCR cDNA received a 3' ligated oligonucleotide that carried a UMI. The receptor set was obtained from a female donor in good health.

The chain couples TRBV18 to TRBJ1-6; weak D call: TRBD1 (6 bases). Germline CDR1 is KGHSH and CDR2 is LQKENI. The CDR3 is 14 residues long. V was trimmed by 6 bases and J by 5 bases, leaving 11 bases between them. DNA of the CDR3: TGTGCCAGCTCTCCGCCAGGGGATAATTCACCCCTCCACTTT. As protein: CASSPPGDNSPLHF.

This clonotype came up many times. The rearrangement links TRBV5-1 to TRBJ1-2, with TRBD1 matching 8 bases. J was trimmed by 5 bases and V by 0 bases; bases with no gene match: 0. Per the germline V gene, CDR1 is SGHRS and CDR2 is YFSETQ. The CDR3 extends over 13 amino acids. The chain's CDR3 is CASSLGTGYGYTF. The DNA for the CDR3 is TGCGCCAGCAGCTTGGGGACAGGGTATGGCTACACCTTC.

Ten or more counts support this clonotype. The chain combines TRBV5-1 with TRBJ1-2; unclear D gene. CDR1 and CDR2 from the germline V gene are SGHRS and YFSETQ. The V and J ends lost 4 bases and 6 bases respectively, with 16 bases between them. There are 14 residues in the CDR3. CDR3 nucleotide sequence: TGCGCCAGCAGCCCGAGCCCAGATCCGGATGGCTACACCTTC. This translates into CASSPSPDPDGYTF. Complete variable domain (other parts from reference TRBV5-1 and TRBJ1-2): KAGVTQTPRYLIKTRGQQVTLSCSPISGHRSVSWYQQTPGQGLQFLFEYFSETQRNKGNFPGRFSGRQFSNSRSEMNVSTLELGDSALYLCASSPSPDPDGYTFGSGTRLTVV.

Many counts were recorded for this clonotype. The J gene is TRBJ1-3, the V gene TRBV7-8, with D perhaps matching TRBD1 (5 bases). Trimming stripped 1 base from V and 0 bases from J, with 10 bases between. The CDR3 length is 16 residues. Germline lookup yields CDR1 SGHVS and CDR2 FQNEAQ. The CDR3 spells CASSLERGISGNTIYF. The CDR3 DNA sequence: TGTGCCAGCAGCTTAGAACGGGGGATCTCTGGAAACACCATATATTTT.

The rearrangement uses TRBV2 and TRBJ1-3; TRBD1 matches at 8 bases. CDR1 and CDR2 from the germline V gene are SNHLY and FYNNEI. V lost 7 bases to trimming and J lost 2 bases; unmatched junction nucleotides: 4. The CDR3 sequence is 14 residues long. The DNA of the CDR3 is TGTGCCAGCACTCGACAGGGGCCTGGAAACACCATATATTTT. Translation gives CASTRQGPGNTIYF.

The chain carries TRBV11-2 and TRBJ2-1; D perhaps matches TRBD1 (6 bases). V was pared by 1 base and J by 6 bases, with 10 bases between. The V gene's germline CDR1 is SGHAT and CDR2 FQNNGV. The length of the CDR3 is 14 residues. The CDR3 nucleotides are TGTGCCAGCAGCTTAGGGACAGAGATCAATGAGCAGTTCTTC. Translating gives CASSLGTEINEQFF.

This clonotype showed up many times. The gene calls are TRBV27 and TRBJ2-7, with TRBD2 matching 7 bases. This CDR3 has 14 residues. Germline CDR1 reads MNHEY; CDR2 reads SMNVEV (reference sequence). Trimming took 0 bases from V and 10 from J; bases not matched to a gene: 9. The CDR3 DNA is TGTGCCAGCAGTTTATCGGGATCGAGACTAGCCCAGTACTTC. This codes for CASSLSGSRLAQYF.

The chain couples TRBV29-1 to TRBJ2-1; the D gene is possibly TRBD2 (5 bases). This CDR3 comprises 12 residues. The germline V gene has CDR1 SQVTM and CDR2 ANQGSEA. Trimming took off 6 bases at V and 10 bases at J, with 16 bases between the two ends. In DNA form, the CDR3 reads TGCAGCGTAGTTGGAGGATCCCGGGAGCAGTTCTTC. As protein: CSVVGGSREQFF.

This clonotype occurred a few times. The chain joins TRBV12-3 or TRBV12-4 to TRBJ2-1, with a tentative D call TRBD1 (6 bases). The V gene lost 4 bases and the J gene lost 6 bases, with 13 bases spanning the gap. The CDR3 contains 14 residues. The CDR3 region has the DNA TGTGCCAGCAGTTCCCTGGGGGCGGGCAATGAGCAGTTCTTC. Translating it yields CASSSLGAGNEQFF.

V and J are TRBV19 and TRBJ1-5, with 9 positions matching TRBD1. The CDR3 sequence is 14 residues long. Germline CDR1 is LNHDA and CDR2 is SQIVND (reference sequence). The V segment lost 9 bases and the J segment 5 bases; nucleotides outside the gene matches: 8. CDR3 DNA sequence: TGTGCCAGCCTTGACAGGGGGAGTCATCAGCCCCAGCATTTT. It codes for CASLDRGSHQPQHF. Full variable domain (outside the CDR3, taken from reference TRBV19 and TRBJ1-5): DGGITQSPKYLFRKEGQNVTLSCEQNLNHDAMYWYRQDPGQGLRLIYYSQIVNDFQKGDIAEGYSVSREKKESFPLTVTSAQKNPTAFYLCASLDRGSHQPQHFGDGTRLSIL.

This clonotype was recorded a few times. The CDR3 bases are TGCAGTGCTAGAGATAGAGCTAGCGGAACCTTCGATGAGCAGTTCTTC. Translated, it gives CSARDRASGTFDEQFF. This chain uses TRBV20-1 with TRBJ2-1; 7 bases agree with TRBD2. This CDR3 is 16 amino acids long. CDR1 and CDR2 (germline): DFQATT, SNEGSKA (reference sequence). Trimming removed 0 bases from V and 8 bases from J; junction bases left unmatched: 13.

Ten or more counts support this clonotype. V gene TRBV5-6 combines with J gene TRBJ1-2, with 7 nucleotides matching TRBD1. CDR1 and CDR2 from the germline V gene are SGHDT and YYEEEE. There are 16 residues in the CDR3. Trimming cost V 0 bases and J 7 bases; bases outside gene matches: 12. The CDR3 reads CASSLDGMTGTSGYTF. The DNA of the CDR3 is TGTGCCAGCAGCTTGGATGGTATGACAGGGACAAGTGGCTACACCTTC.

J is TRBJ2-7 and V is TRBV2; no reliable D call. CDR3 size: 12 residues. Trimming cost V 4 bases and J 6 bases, with 10 bases left between them. Germline V gene lookup returns CDR1 SNHLY and CDR2 FYNNEI. The CDR3 spells CASSGRTIEQYF. In DNA form, the CDR3 reads TGTGCCAGCAGTGGACGTACGATCGAGCAGTACTTC.

The J gene is TRBJ2-1, the V gene TRBV29-1, with D unclear. Germline-derived CDR1 and CDR2 are SQVTM and ANQGSEA. The CDR3 has 16 amino acids. Trimming removed 1 base from V and 0 bases from J, with 13 bases in between. CDR3 loop: CSVEVLVSSSYNEQFF. CDR3 DNA sequence: TGCAGCGTTGAAGTTCTAGTATCGAGCTCCTACAATGAGCAGTTCTTC.

This clonotype was picked up a small number of times. The chain has TRBV20-1 and TRBJ1-1, with TRBD1 identical over 9 bases. The junction had 19 bases not matched to a gene; V was cut back by 3 bases and J by 5 bases. Germline V gives CDR1 DFQATT, CDR2 SNEGSKA (reference sequence). This CDR3 spans 18 amino acids. In DNA, the CDR3 is TGCAGTGCTAGTATCTGGGTTTATTCGGGACAGGGATATACTGAAGCTTTCTTT. This codes for CSASIWVYSGQGYTEAFF.

The genes are TRBV18 and TRBJ1-1; perhaps TRBD1 as D (5 bases). Trimming pared 1 base from V and 4 bases from J, leaving 13 bases between. The CDR3 runs 15 residues. Germline values: CDR1 KGHSH, CDR2 LQKENI. CDR3 in amino acids: CASSPRGGPGTEAFF. The CDR3 DNA reads TGTGCCAGCTCACCACGGGGGGGTCCGGGCACTGAAGCTTTCTTT.

The V gene is TRBV10-3, the J gene TRBJ2-5, with D possibly called TRBD1 or TRBD2 (5 bases each). V lost 4 bases and J 7 bases, leaving 16 bases between the germline ends. Germline V lookup: CDR1 ENHRY, CDR2 SYGVKD. CDR3 size: 14 residues. The CDR3 loop is CAISGQGALGTQYF. DNA of the CDR3: TGTGCCATCAGTGGGCAGGGAGCATTGGGGACCCAGTACTTC.

This clonotype was counted a few times. J is TRBJ2-5 and V is TRBV9; 8 bases align to TRBD2. This CDR3 comprises 15 residues. Trimming cost V 2 bases and J 2 bases; bases outside gene matches: 5. Germline values: CDR1 SGDLS, CDR2 YYNGEE. DNA for the CDR3: TGTGCCAGCAGCGTCGGAGCTAGCGGGCAAGAGACCCAGTACTTC. It specifies CASSVGASGQETQYF. Filled out from reference TRBV9 and TRBJ2-5, the complete variable domain reads DSGVTQTPKHLITATGQRVTLRCSPRSGDLSVYWYQQSLDQGLQFLIQYYNGEERAKGNILERFSAQQFPDLHSELNLSSLELGDSALYFCASSVGASGQETQYFGPGTRLLVL.

CDR3 sequence reads: CASSLGPPELFF. The CDR3, as DNA: TGTGCCAGCAGCTTAGGCCCCCCAGAGCTGTTTTTT. The rearrangement links TRBV11-3 to TRBJ2-2; D remains ambiguous. The germline V and J ends were trimmed by 1 base and 11 bases, with 8 bases remaining between them. Germline assignment: CDR1 SGHNT and CDR2 YENEEA. The length of the CDR3 is 12 residues.

The chain employs TRBV6-1 and TRBJ2-7; 9 bases fit TRBD1. Germline CDR1 reads MNHNS; CDR2 reads SASEGT. The CDR3 is made up of 12 amino acids. Unmatched junction bases numbered 2, after V lost 6 bases and J lost 5 bases. The CDR3 region is CASRGDRDEQYF. CDR3 bases: TGTGCCAGCAGGGGGGACAGGGACGAGCAGTACTTC.

This clonotype occurred a few times. The rearrangement joins TRBV2 to TRBJ2-3, with a possible D match to TRBD2 (6 bases). CDR3 length: 16 amino acids. The germline V gene has CDR1 SNHLY and CDR2 FYNNEI. Trimming removed 6 bases from V and 1 base from J, with 17 bases in between. In DNA, the CDR3 is TGTGCCAGCAGGGGGACTGGGACTTACGGCACAGATACGCAGTATTTT. This gives the protein CASRGTGTYGTDTQYF.

This clonotype occurred many times. J is TRBJ1-2 and V is TRBV28, with D unclear. V was shortened by 3 bases and J by 4 bases, with 12 bases between the two germline ends. The CDR3 contains 14 residues. Per the germline V gene, CDR1 is MDHEN and CDR2 is SYDVKM. The CDR3 loop reads CASSFFPTTYGYTF. The CDR3 DNA reads TGTGCCAGCAGTTTCTTCCCGACCACCTATGGCTACACCTTC.

This clonotype has at least ten counts. The chain recombines TRBV10-3 with TRBJ1-5; no reliable D call. V gave up 5 bases and J gave up 0 bases, with 11 bases separating them. CDR3 size: 15 residues. Per the germline V gene, CDR1 is ENHRY and CDR2 is SYGVKD. CDR3 coding DNA: TGTGCCATCAGTCCAGACACTAATAGCAATCAGCCCCAGCATTTT. It is translated as CAISPDTNSNQPQHF.

This clonotype was seen a few times. The chain uses TRBV15 and TRBJ2-7, with unresolved D. The length of the CDR3 is 12 residues. Trimming removed 4 bases from V and 6 bases from J, with 10 bases in between. Per germline, CDR1 LNHNV and CDR2 YYDKDF (reference sequence). In DNA form, the CDR3 reads TGTGCCACCAGCACAAATACCGTCGAGCAGTACTTC. Translation: CATSTNTVEQYF.

V gene TRBV5-1 combines with J gene TRBJ2-3; the D is unclear. This CDR3 has 14 amino acids. V was trimmed by 0 bases and J by 6 bases, leaving 11 bases between them. CDR1 is SGHRS and CDR2 is YFSETQ in the germline V gene. In nucleotides, the CDR3 is TGCGCCAGCAGCTTGGAGGCAAGCATGGATACGCAGTATTTT. Encoded protein: CASSLEASMDTQYF.

The gene calls are TRBV29-1 and TRBJ1-6; a possible D gene is TRBD1 (5 bases). This CDR3 spans 14 amino acids. In germline, CDR1 is SQVTM, CDR2 ANQGSEA. The ends were cut back, 6 bases at V and 1 base at J, with 10 bases in the middle. CDR3 protein: CSVPRVSYNSPLHF. CDR3 in DNA: TGCAGCGTCCCCAGGGTTTCCTATAATTCACCCCTCCACTTT.

This clonotype has ten or more counts. CDR3 loop: CSARDPASGLRDTQYF. CDR3 in DNA: TGCAGTGCTAGAGATCCGGCTAGCGGTCTGCGGGATACGCAGTATTTT. V is TRBV20-1 and J is TRBJ2-3; 7 bases are shared with TRBD2. V lost 0 bases to trimming and J lost 6 bases; unmatched junction nucleotides: 12. The germline V gene has CDR1 DFQATT and CDR2 SNEGSKA (reference sequence). The CDR3 spans 16 residues.